These 30 T cell receptor beta chains came from one sample sequenced in a study of cytomegalovirus exposure and HLA in healthy donors listed by TCRdb under 2017. Libraries were constructed by the immunoSEQ multiplex PCR assay. A mixture of 60 forward primers for TCR Vbeta segments and 13 reverse primers for TCR Jbeta segments was used in the multiplex PCR. Not all clones reach the TCRdb copy of this immuneACCESS table, which keeps in-frame sequences only. Checked studies attribute under half of the gap to unresolved V genes and leave the rest unexplained. Within this sample are more than 95,000 clones, with around 80% of them counted one time only. Clones ranked in the top ten supply 1.5% to 2% of the sample. The specimen was PBMCs. These receptor sequences come from a middle-aged woman in good health and CMV-seronegative.

A single count supports this clone. This rearrangement joins TRBV6-1 to TRBJ2-7, with D possibly matching TRBD2 (6 bases). The V end lost 6 bases, the J end lost 4 bases, and 10 bases lay between the germline ends. The CDR3 loop spans 12 amino acids. Germline V gives CDR1 MNHNS, CDR2 SASEGT. CDR3 DNA: TGTGCCAGCAGCGGGGACTTTTACGAGCAGTACTTC. This encodes CASSGDFYEQYF.

CDR3 loop: CAWSMGLNQPQHF. The CDR3 DNA sequence: TGTGCCTGGAGCATGGGACTAAATCAGCCCCAGCATTTT. The rearrangement links TRBV30 to TRBJ1-5, with D possibly TRBD1 on 5 matching bases. Germline CDR1 GTSNPN, CDR2 SVGIG (reference sequence). The CDR3 runs 13 residues. The V and J ends lost 3 bases and 4 bases respectively, with 10 bases between them.

This clone was recorded a few times. Sequence at one end of the junction differs from germline and may be a read error. V and J are TRBV6-1 and TRBJ2-4; 7 bases are shared with TRBD2. CDR3 length equals 15 residues. Germline V gene data show CDR1 as MNHNS and CDR2 as SASEGT. The CDR3 sequence is CASSESIGRGLLLIF. The CDR3 DNA is TGTGCCAGCAGTGAATCTATAGGGCGGGGGTTGTTGTTGATCTTC.

This clone is a singleton in its sample. The chain uses TRBV27 and TRBJ1-2; perhaps TRBD1 as D (6 bases). The CDR3 has 15 amino acids. Germline V gene sequence: CDR1 MNHEY, CDR2 SMNVEV (reference sequence). Between the trimmed V and J ends, which lost 0 bases and 11 bases, there was a span of 19 bases. CDR3: CASSLSPGGASGYTF. CDR3 nucleotides: TGTGCCAGCAGTTTATCGCCGGGGGGCGCGTCTGGTTACACCTTC.

The V gene is TRBV4-3, the J gene TRBJ2-2, with TRBD2 matching over 13 bases. The CDR3 covers 16 residues. Unmatched junction bases numbered 6, after V lost 4 bases and J lost 7 bases. Germline CDR1 and CDR2: LGHNA and YSLEER. CDR3 sequence: CASSRTSGRGGGELFF. The CDR3 DNA follows: TGCGCCAGCAGCCGGACTAGCGGGAGAGGAGGCGGGGAGCTGTTTTTT.

The chain combines TRBV21-1 with TRBJ1-5; TRBD1 reflects the table's D call only, with no check against the DNA. TRBV21-1 is annotated as a pseudogene. The CDR3 length is 17 residues. The CDR3 region is CASSKLTDRIRNQPQHF. CDR3 DNA: TGTGCCAGCAGCAAACTGACAGACCGGATTCGCAATCAGCCCCAGCATTTT.

The rearrangement uses TRBV2 and TRBJ1-1; maybe TRBD1 (5 bases). V lost 6 bases to trimming and J lost 0 bases, with 5 bases between them. CDR1 SNHLY and CDR2 FYNNEI come from the germline V gene. This CDR3 has 12 amino acids. The DNA of the CDR3 is TGTGCCAGCAGGACAGTGAACACTGAAGCTTTCTTT. Protein sequence: CASRTVNTEAFF.

The CDR3: CASSPGTTGGDNEQFF. The CDR3 nucleotides are TGTGCCAGCAGTCCCGGGACGACAGGGGGTGACAATGAGCAGTTCTTC. The chain recombines TRBV7-9 with TRBJ2-1; 9 bases are shared with TRBD1. The CDR3 contains 16 residues. Germline CDR1 reads SEHNR; CDR2 reads FQNEAQ (reference sequence). The trim removed 6 bases at V and 5 bases at J, leaving 11 bases unmatched.

This clone showed up just a few times. The chain has TRBV6-6 and TRBJ1-3, with TRBD1 matching 7 bases. The CDR3 has 16 residues. Germline values: CDR1 MNHNY, CDR2 SVGAGI (reference sequence). The J segment lost 2 bases and the V segment lost 6 bases, leaving 10 bases of the junction unmatched. As DNA, the CDR3 is TGTGCCAGCAGAGACGACAGGGTTTTCGCTGGAAACACCATATATTTT. Its translation: CASRDDRVFAGNTIYF.

The J gene is TRBJ1-2, the V gene TRBV30; D might be TRBD1 (5 bases). CDR1 GTSNPN and CDR2 SVGIG come from the germline V gene (reference sequence). V gave up 2 bases and J gave up 2 bases, with 15 bases separating them. The CDR3 is made up of 15 amino acids. The CDR3, as DNA: TGTGCCTGGAGTAAGGTGCGGGGGGAAAACTATGGCTACACCTTC. The encoded protein is CAWSKVRGENYGYTF. Full variable domain (remainder filled in from reference TRBV30 and TRBJ1-2): SQTIHQWPATLVQPVGSPLSLECTVEGTSNPNLYWYRQAAGRGLQLLFYSVGIGQISSEVPQNLSASRPQDRQFILSSKKLLLSDSGFYLCAWSKVRGENYGYTFGSGTRLTVV.

V gene TRBV28 combines with J gene TRBJ1-2, with 9 bases that match TRBD1. Germline V CDR1 and CDR2: MDHEN, SYDVKM. V lost 8 bases, J lost 8 bases, and 9 bases stayed unmatched. This CDR3 is 13 amino acids long. This CDR3 reads CASLDPGTGGYTF. The CDR3 DNA follows: TGTGCCAGCCTCGACCCCGGGACAGGGGGCTACACCTTC.

V is TRBV4-1 and J is TRBJ1-2; D is possibly TRBD1 (5 bases). Germline CDR1 MGHRA, CDR2 YSYEKL. The CDR3 sequence is 15 residues long. V was trimmed by 4 bases and J by 4 bases, leaving 16 bases between them. The CDR3 sequence is CASSPRSGGIYGYTF. CDR3 in DNA: TGCGCCAGCAGCCCGAGGTCGGGGGGGATCTATGGCTACACCTTC.

This chain links TRBV7-2 with TRBJ2-1, with 7 bases aligning to TRBD2. Germline CDR1 is SGHTA and CDR2 is FQGNSA. V lost 5 bases to trimming and J lost 7 bases; unmatched junction nucleotides: 11. This CDR3 contains 15 residues. The CDR3 here is CASSASSGGLNEQFF. In DNA form, the CDR3 reads TGTGCCAGCAGCGCATCTAGCGGAGGCCTTAATGAGCAGTTCTTC.

As concerns this clone: One end of the junction does not line up with germline, which may come from a read error. The V call is TRBV18, the J call TRBJ2-7; 7 bases align to TRBD2. Germline-derived CDR1 and CDR2 are KGHSH and LQKENI. This CDR3 spans 14 amino acids. CDR3 residues: CASSTTGGLDEQYF. The DNA of the CDR3 is TGTGCCAGCTCAACCACGGGAGGTCTGGACGAACAGTACTTC.

This chain joins TRBV5-4 and TRBJ2-7; D not certain. Germline lookup yields CDR1 SGHNT and CDR2 YYREEE (reference sequence). The CDR3 contains 12 residues. Trimming stripped 2 bases from V and 2 bases from J, with 5 bases between. DNA for the CDR3: TGTGCCAGCAGCTTATATACCTACGAGCAGTACTTC. Its translation is CASSLYTYEQYF.

The chain joins TRBV5-4 to TRBJ1-4; TRBD1 matches 9 bases. Germline assignment: CDR1 SGHNT and CDR2 YYREEE (reference sequence). CDR3 length equals 14 residues. V was clipped by 4 bases and J by 10 bases; unmatched bases: 8. This chain's CDR3 is CASSLGTGLGKLFF. CDR3 nucleotide sequence: TGTGCCAGCAGCCTCGGGACAGGGCTGGGAAAACTGTTTTTT.

The rearrangement uses TRBV4-3 and TRBJ1-5; D gene ambiguous. V lost 1 base and J 6 bases, leaving 7 bases between the germline ends. The length of the CDR3 is 13 residues. The germline CDR1 and CDR2 sequences are LGHNA and YSLEER. In DNA form, the CDR3 reads TGCGCCAGCAGCCAAGTCGTCGGTCAGCCCCAGCATTTT. It is translated as CASSQVVGQPQHF.

The V call is TRBV28, the J call TRBJ2-7, with 9 bases matching TRBD1. The CDR3 totals 14 residues. Germline V CDR1 and CDR2: MDHEN, SYDVKM. J lost 5 bases, V lost 2 bases, and 4 bases had no gene match. Written as DNA, the CDR3 is TGTGCCAGCAGTTTACAGGGACAGGGTGACGAGCAGTACTTC. Translated, it gives CASSLQGQGDEQYF.

The chain links TRBV27 to TRBJ2-7; 12 bases line up with TRBD2. This CDR3 has 18 residues. Unmatched junction bases numbered 10, after V lost 3 bases and J lost 1 base. Germline values: CDR1 MNHEY, CDR2 SMNVEV (reference sequence). The CDR3 nucleotides are TGTGCCAGCAGTTTCATCCCTTCTACTAGCGGGAGGTCCTACGAGCAGTACTTC. The encoded protein is CASSFIPSTSGRSYEQYF.

Comments on this clone: One end of the junction fails to match germline, which may point to a read error. The chain carries TRBV5-1 and TRBJ2-1; D perhaps matches TRBD2 (7 bases). Germline values: CDR1 SGHRS, CDR2 YFSETQ. This CDR3 contains 14 residues. CDR3 in DNA: TGCGCCAGTGAAAATGGGGGGGCGACTCAGGGAAAGGTCTTC. Translated, it gives CASENGGATQGKVF.

This rearrangement joins TRBV27 to TRBJ2-7; 9 bases are a match to TRBD2. Germline V gene sequence: CDR1 MNHEY, CDR2 SMNVEV (reference sequence). This CDR3 has 19 residues. V trimming: 3 bases; J trimming: 0 bases; junction bases outside the gene matches: 15. Here the CDR3 reads CASSFLSRGRATISYEQYF. The CDR3 DNA is TGTGCCAGCAGTTTTTTAAGTCGCGGGAGGGCCACGATCTCCTACGAGCAGTACTTC.

This clone was detected only once. The chain uses TRBV5-1 and TRBJ1-4, with 12 bases identical to TRBD1. The CDR3 is 15 amino acids. Trimming removed 2 bases from V and 12 bases from J; junction bases left unmatched: 8. Germline assignment: CDR1 SGHRS and CDR2 YFSETQ. The CDR3 DNA reads as TGCGCCAGCAGCTTCGGGACAGGGGGCTTGGTGGAACTGTTTTTT. Translated, it gives CASSFGTGGLVELFF.

The V gene is TRBV5-5, the J gene TRBJ2-2, with 9 bases identical to TRBD1. V shed 1 base, J shed 3 bases, and the junction held 4 bases outside the gene matches. Germline CDR1 SGHKS, CDR2 YYEKEE (reference sequence). This CDR3 contains 16 residues. The chain's CDR3 is CASSLTGGDDTGELFF. For the CDR3, the DNA is TGTGCCAGCAGCTTGACAGGGGGCGATGACACCGGGGAGCTGTTTTTT.

This clone appeared a single time. The chain combines TRBV27 with TRBJ2-1, with TRBD2 matching over 9 bases. Germline trimming cut 5 bases from V and 0 bases from J; bases unmatched to any gene: 5. The germline CDR1 and CDR2 sequences are MNHEY and SMNVEV (reference sequence). CDR3 length equals 16 residues. CDR3 coding DNA: TGTGCCAGCAGTCCCGTAGCGGGAGACTCCTACAATGAGCAGTTCTTC. It translates to CASSPVAGDSYNEQFF.

The V call is TRBV6-6, the J call TRBJ1-1, with D possibly being TRBD1 (6 bases). Trimming took 0 bases from V and 7 from J, leaving 18 bases between them. CDR3 length: 16 residues. CDR1 and CDR2 (germline): MNHNY, SVGAGI (reference sequence). DNA for the CDR3: TGTGCCAGCAGTTACTCCTTCCGACAGGAGCACGTTGAAGCTTTCTTT. This codes for CASSYSFRQEHVEAFF.

This chain joins TRBV7-9 and TRBJ2-3; TRBD2 aligns across 9 bases. Germline V gene data show CDR1 as SEHNR and CDR2 as FQNEAQ (reference sequence). There are 15 residues in the CDR3. The junction had 4 bases not matched to a gene; V was cut back by 3 bases and J by 3 bases. The CDR3 sequence is CASSFASGKTDTQYF. As DNA, the CDR3 is TGTGCCAGCAGCTTCGCTAGCGGGAAAACAGATACGCAGTATTTT.

The chain joins TRBV30 to TRBJ1-5, with TRBD1 matching 9 bases. In germline, CDR1 is GTSNPN, CDR2 SVGIG (reference sequence). J gave up 7 bases and V 0 bases, and 1 base lay outside the gene matches. The CDR3 sequence is 13 residues long. CDR3 region: CAWSVDRGQPQHF. Written as DNA, the CDR3 is TGTGCCTGGAGTGTAGACAGGGGGCAGCCCCAGCATTTT.

The CDR3: CASSERERRGDTQYF. The CDR3 nucleotides read TGTGCCAGCAGCGAGCGGGAGCGTCGGGGAGATACGCAGTATTTT. The J gene is TRBJ2-3, the V gene TRBV9; 8 bases map to TRBD2. CDR3 length equals 15 residues. Germline trimming cut 3 bases from V and 5 bases from J; bases unmatched to any gene: 8. Germline V gene sequence: CDR1 SGDLS, CDR2 YYNGEE.

CDR3 DNA sequence: TGTGCCAGTGCCCTAGCGGGAGTACATGAGCAGTTCTTC. Amino acids: CASALAGVHEQFF. The chain links TRBV19 to TRBJ2-1, with 10 bases fitting TRBD2. Germline CDR1 LNHDA, CDR2 SQIVND (reference sequence). V was clipped by 8 bases and J by 8 bases; unmatched bases: 6. There are 13 residues in the CDR3. Looking up the rest from reference TRBV19 and TRBJ2-1 gives the full variable domain: DGGITQSPKYLFRKEGQNVTLSCEQNLNHDAMYWYRQDPGQGLRLIYYSQIVNDFQKGDIAEGYSVSREKKESFPLTVTSAQKNPTAFYLCASALAGVHEQFFGPGTRLTVL.

This chain uses TRBV7-2 with TRBJ2-1; 8 bases fit TRBD2. Germline V gene data show CDR1 as SGHTA and CDR2 as FQGNSA. The J segment lost 6 bases and the V segment lost 1 base, leaving 8 bases of the junction unmatched. There are 16 residues in the CDR3. The CDR3 DNA follows: TGTGCCAGCAGCTTAGACCCCGGGAGGGCCCGCAATGAGCAGTTCTTC. It yields the protein CASSLDPGRARNEQFF.